The next 25 T cell receptor beta chains were all read from a single sample in a study of blood T cell repertoires in COVID-19. Generated by immunoSEQ multiplex PCR, the TCRdb table keeps only in-frame clones and is missing some. Of fewer than 150,000 clones in the sample, approximately 80% were seen once. Sequenced material: peripheral blood. Receptors were obtained from a woman aged 80 or older in a cohort sampled during active or convalescent COVID-19.

The rearrangement uses TRBV6-2 or TRBV6-3 and TRBJ2-7; 8 bases align to TRBD1. The ends lost 5 bases at V and 0 bases at J; junction bases unmatched: 6. Per germline, CDR1 MNHEY and CDR2 SVGEGT. The CDR3 extends over 15 amino acids. In DNA form, the CDR3 reads TGTGCCAGCAGTGACAGGGGTTCGGGCTCCTACGAGCAGTACGTC. It encodes CASSDRGSGSYEQYV.

J is TRBJ1-4 and V is TRBV18, with D tentatively TRBD1 (6 bases). CDR1 and CDR2 from the germline V gene are KGHSH and LQKENI. This CDR3 spans 16 amino acids. With 4 bases removed from V and 5 bases from J, the gap between germline ends came to 17 bases. CDR3 residues: CASSRVPGGANEKLFF. CDR3 nucleotide sequence: TGTGCCAGCTCACGGGTTCCGGGGGGCGCAAATGAAAAACTGTTTTTT.

The chain combines TRBV29-1 with TRBJ1-2, with 10 bases matching TRBD1. The CDR3 is 13 residues long. The V gene end was trimmed by 0 bases and the J gene end by 8 bases; junction bases not matched to a gene: 3. CDR1 is SQVTM and CDR2 is ANQGSEA in the germline V gene. CDR3 sequence reads: CSVEDDRGPGYTF. CDR3 sequence (DNA): TGCAGCGTTGAAGACGACAGGGGGCCCGGCTACACCTTC.

The J gene is TRBJ1-2, the V gene TRBV19; D not resolved. V was cut by 6 bases and J by 4 bases, with 12 bases left in between. The length of the CDR3 is 13 residues. The germline gives CDR1 LNHDA, CDR2 SQIVND (reference sequence). This CDR3 reads CASRVSGIYGYTF. In nucleotides, the CDR3 is TGTGCCAGTAGGGTTTCCGGGATCTATGGCTACACCTTC.

CDR3 loop: CASSFSVSYEQYV. In nucleotides, the CDR3 is TGTGCCAGCAGCTTCTCCGTCTCCTACGAGCAGTACGTC. The chain links TRBV7-9 to TRBJ2-7; no reliable D call. Trimming shortened V by 3 bases and J by 0 bases, and 6 bases separated the two germline ends. The CDR3 is made up of 13 amino acids. The V gene's germline CDR1 is SEHNR and CDR2 FQNEAQ (reference sequence).

Only a few counts were recorded for this clone. The V call is TRBV4-1, the J call TRBJ1-4, with 7 bases identical to TRBD1. The CDR3 sequence is 15 residues long. V was pared by 3 bases and J by 2 bases, with 3 bases of the junction left unmatched. Germline-derived CDR1 and CDR2 are MGHRA and YSYEKL. The CDR3 DNA sequence: TGCGCCAGCAGCCATCTGACAGGGACTAATGAAAAACTGTTTTTT. Its translation is CASSHLTGTNEKLFF.

The chain joins TRBV5-1 to TRBJ1-6; TRBD1 matches at 8 bases. Germline loops: CDR1 SGHRS, CDR2 YFSETQ. The CDR3 runs to 15 residues. V lost 0 bases, J lost 6 bases, and 2 bases stayed unmatched. The CDR3 reads CASSLGTGPNSPLHF. CDR3 sequence (DNA): TGCGCCAGCAGCTTGGGGACAGGGCCTAATTCACCCCTCCACTTT.

The chain links TRBV5-6 to TRBJ2-7, with D perhaps TRBD2 (7 bases). V was trimmed by 8 bases and J by 9 bases, leaving 27 bases between them. CDR3 length: 15 amino acids. Germline V gene data show CDR1 as SGHDT and CDR2 as YYEEEE. CDR3 coding DNA: TGTGCCAGTTCCCTGAGGGGGGGGCCTTTTTTTGGGCAGTACGTC. Protein: CASSLRGGPFFGQYV.

The chain combines TRBV7-3 with TRBJ2-3, with 8 bases identical to TRBD2. This CDR3 comprises 14 residues. Trimming at V came to 4 bases and at J to 5 bases, leaving 5 bases not matched to a gene. CDR1 is SGHTA and CDR2 is FQGTGA in the germline V gene. CDR3 in amino acids: CASSSRGGRDTQYF. The CDR3 DNA reads TGTGCCAGCAGCTCTCGGGGGGGCAGAGATACGCAGTATTTT.

The V gene is TRBV3-1 (or the pseudogene TRBV3-2), the J gene TRBJ1-1, with D possibly being TRBD1 (5 bases). The V end was cut by 4 bases, the J end by 1 base, with 10 bases between. The CDR3 loop spans 14 amino acids. The V gene's germline CDR1 is LGHDT and CDR2 YNNKEL (reference sequence). The CDR3 region is CASSLTTGNTEAFF. The CDR3 bases are TGTGCCAGCAGCCTCACTACAGGGAACACTGAAGCTTTCTTT.

The rearrangement uses TRBV29-1 and TRBJ2-1, with 8 bases that match TRBD2. V dropped 4 bases and J dropped 4; count of bases not matched to a gene: 6. Looked up from germline, CDR1 is SQVTM and CDR2 is ANQGSEA. This CDR3 is 14 amino acids long. CDR3 nucleotide sequence: TGCAGCGTTGCAAGCGGGGGAACATACAATGAGCAGTTCTTC. It translates to CSVASGGTYNEQFF.

The chain carries TRBV2 and TRBJ1-2; the D is unclear. Germline values: CDR1 SNHLY, CDR2 FYNNEI. This CDR3 is built from 13 residues. Trimming stripped 3 bases from V and 8 bases from J, with 13 bases between. The chain's CDR3 is CASSDILAGGYTF. Here the CDR3 DNA reads TGTGCCAGCAGTGATATCCTCGCAGGCGGCTACACCTTC.

This clone was recorded only once. The chain combines TRBV28 with TRBJ1-1; 9 bases match TRBD1. The V and J ends lost 6 bases and 0 bases, in that order; junction bases with no gene match: 2. The CDR3 covers 14 residues. Germline-derived CDR1 and CDR2 are MDHEN and SYDVKM. The CDR3 sequence is CASRGQGMNTEAFF. CDR3 sequence (DNA): TGTGCCAGCAGAGGACAGGGGATGAACACTGAAGCTTTCTTT.

This clone was recorded only once. This rearrangement joins TRBV29-1 to TRBJ2-5; D is perhaps TRBD2 (7 bases). The V gene's germline CDR1 is SQVTM and CDR2 ANQGSEA. V dropped 2 bases and J dropped 4 bases, with 14 bases sitting between them. The CDR3 is 14 residues long. Written as DNA, the CDR3 is TGCAGCGTTGAAAGGGGGGGGGTCGGAGAGACCCAGTACTTC. Translated: CSVERGGVGETQYF. The whole variable domain, remainder taken from reference TRBV29-1 and TRBJ2-5, is SAVISQKPSRDICQRGTSLTIQCQVDSQVTMMFWYRQQPGQSLTLIATANQGSEATYESGFVIDKFPISRPNLTFSTLTVSNMSPEDSSIYLCSVERGGVGETQYFGPGTRLLVL.

This clone was seen only once. The J gene is TRBJ2-3, the V gene TRBV2; D ambiguous. Trimming shortened V by 3 bases and J by 0 bases, and 7 bases separated the two germline ends. The CDR3 extends over 14 amino acids. Germline V gene sequence: CDR1 SNHLY, CDR2 FYNNEI. The CDR3 coding sequence is TGTGCCAGCAGTGAGAAGCTTAGCACAGATACGCAGTATTTT. Translated, it gives CASSEKLSTDTQYF.

This clone was detected only once. The CDR3 DNA follows: TGTGCCAGCAGCTCCTTCGGACTAGCGGGGGTGACAGATACGCAGTATTTT. Amino acids: CASSSFGLAGVTDTQYF. V is TRBV5-5 and J is TRBJ2-3; TRBD2 aligns across 13 bases. V lost 3 bases to trimming and J lost 3 bases; unmatched junction nucleotides: 7. CDR1 and CDR2 (germline): SGHKS, YYEKEE (reference sequence). The CDR3 sequence is 17 residues long.

The chain has TRBV3-1 (or the pseudogene TRBV3-2) and TRBJ2-5; D gene unclear. CDR1 is LGHDT and CDR2 is YNNKEL in the germline V gene (reference sequence). The ends were cut back, 0 bases at V and 4 bases at J, with 9 bases in the middle. This CDR3 region has 14 residues. CDR3 sequence: CASSQDSGPETQYF. The CDR3 DNA reads TGTGCCAGCAGCCAAGATTCTGGGCCAGAGACCCAGTACTTC.

The rearrangement links TRBV2 to TRBJ1-2, with D perhaps matching TRBD1 (5 bases). Trimming cost V 8 bases and J 6 bases, with 19 bases left between them. This CDR3 comprises 14 residues. Germline CDR1 SNHLY, CDR2 FYNNEI. The DNA for the CDR3 is TGTGCCAGCCGGCGGGGGGGTTGGGAAGATGGCTACACCTTC. It is translated as CASRRGGWEDGYTF.

The V call is TRBV10-3, the J call TRBJ1-1; D uncertain. V dropped 11 bases and J dropped 1 base, with 8 bases sitting between them. CDR3 length: 11 amino acids. The germline V gene has CDR1 ENHRY and CDR2 SYGVKD. DNA of the CDR3: TGTGCCTCGAGCAAGAACACTGAAGCTTTCTTT. Amino acid sequence: CASSKNTEAFF.

V gene TRBV5-1 combines with J gene TRBJ1-2; a possible D gene is TRBD1 (6 bases). Germline V gene lookup returns CDR1 SGHRS and CDR2 YFSETQ. Trimming took off 4 bases at V and 4 bases at J, with 17 bases between the two ends. This CDR3 is built from 15 residues. The CDR3 protein is CASSRNSDSFYGYTF. The CDR3 DNA sequence: TGCGCCAGCAGCCGCAACTCGGACAGCTTCTATGGCTACACCTTC.

The genes are TRBV5-1 and TRBJ1-2; tentative D call: TRBD1 (6 bases). Germline loops: CDR1 SGHRS, CDR2 YFSETQ. The CDR3 runs 13 residues. Trimming left V 4 bases short and J 5 bases short, with 12 bases between. In DNA form, the CDR3 reads TGCGCCAGCAGCCCCACCCAGGGGTATGGCTACACCTTC. Translated, it gives CASSPTQGYGYTF.

This clone was found a few times. The gene calls are TRBV5-1 and TRBJ1-3; the D gene is possibly TRBD1 (6 bases). CDR1 is SGHRS, CDR2 YFSETQ, per germline. The CDR3 runs to 16 residues. V was pared by 7 bases and J by 0 bases, with 17 bases between. CDR3 amino acids: CASALGGATSGNTIYF. The CDR3 DNA sequence: TGCGCCAGCGCCCTCGGGGGGGCTACCTCTGGAAACACCATATATTTT.

The sample holds a few counts of this clone. The chain links TRBV5-1 to TRBJ1-1; D uncertain. The germline V gene encodes CDR1 SGHRS and CDR2 YFSETQ. V was shortened by 0 bases and J by 4 bases, with 7 bases between the two germline ends. CDR3 length: 13 amino acids. CDR3 loop: CASSLASGTEAFF. Written as DNA, the CDR3 is TGCGCCAGCAGCTTGGCCTCGGGCACTGAAGCTTTCTTT.

The genes are TRBV6-5 and TRBJ1-3; D is unresolved. Germline CDR1 reads MNHEY; CDR2 reads SVGAGI. Trimming took off 3 bases at V and 3 bases at J, with 9 bases between the two ends. The CDR3 length is 14 residues. CDR3 in DNA: TGTGCCAGCAGTTATGGTCTTAGTGGAAACACCATATATTTT. This sequence encodes CASSYGLSGNTIYF.

The V call is TRBV30, the J call TRBJ1-6, with D perhaps matching TRBD1 (5 bases). V was clipped by 4 bases and J by 10 bases, with 14 bases between them. The CDR3 sequence is 13 residues long. Looked up from germline, CDR1 is GTSNPN and CDR2 is SVGIG (reference sequence). The CDR3 bases are TGTGCCTGGACTGTGGACATACGATCACCCCTCCACTTT. Translating it yields CAWTVDIRSPLHF.